What follows describes a single T cell receptor beta chain. The data were obtained in a study of beta chain features in type 1 diabetes. TCRB transcripts that were expressed got sequenced, as all of the isolated RNA had been reverse transcribed. Clones were sequenced by immunoSEQ multiplex PCR, and TCRdb holds only the in-frame ones, with some missing. The sample lists almost 350,000 clones; around 7.6% were seen once. This CDR3 spans 14 amino acids. Germline CDR1 SNHLY, CDR2 FYNNEI. V dropped 4 bases and J dropped 2 bases, with 11 bases sitting between them. Sequenced sample: central memory CD4+ T cells from blood. The chain has TRBV2 and TRBJ1-2; perhaps TRBD1 as D (5 bases). The receptor was isolated from a woman younger than 30 in good health. CDR3 residues: CASSVQGGNYGYTF. CDR3 coding DNA: TGTGCCAGCAGTGTCCAGGGAGGGAACTATGGCTACACCTTC. The full variable domain, with the rest looked up from reference TRBV2 and TRBJ1-2, is EPEVTQTPSHQVTQMGQEVILRCVPISNHLYFYWYRQILGQKVEFLVSFYNNEISEKSEIFDDQFSVERPDGSNFTLKIRSTKLEDSAMYFCASSVQGGNYGYTFGSGTRLTVV.